Included here is one T cell receptor (beta chain) sequence, with context. The sample comes from a study of OX40 agonist ivuxolimab in advanced cancers. Turning to the study itself: A partial response was reached by three patients: one with hepatocellular carcinoma and two with cutaneous melanoma.

This table comes from immunoSEQ multiplex PCR, and its TCRdb copy is limited to in-frame clones, with some not included. The table records roughly 90,000 clones, roughly nine tenths of them present only once. Germline CDR1 reads GTSNPN; CDR2 reads SVGIG (reference sequence). The length of the CDR3 is 15 residues. The V end was cut by 0 bases, the J end by 6 bases, with 12 bases between. This receptor was taken from an adult with an advanced solid tumor such as melanoma, head and neck, liver or kidney cancer. The chain uses TRBV30 and TRBJ1-6, with D possibly TRBD1 on 5 matching bases. Specimen: CD4+ or CD8+ T cells sorted from blood, collected in a trial of the OX40 agonist ivuxolimab. The chain's CDR3 is CAWSVAGFRNSPLHF. CDR3 DNA sequence: TGTGCCTGGAGTGTAGCAGGGTTTCGTAATTCACCCCTCCACTTT.